One and the same sample provided the 16 T cell receptor beta chains below, sequenced in a study of cytomegalovirus exposure and HLA in healthy donors. The PCR contained 60 Vbeta and 13 Jbeta primers. Profiled with immunoSEQ multiplex PCR; TCRdb holds only in-frame clones, not every one. The sample includes roughly 200,000 clones, less than 80% of them seen just once. Sample: PBMCs. The receptors derive from a middle-aged woman in good health and CMV-seronegative.

Comments on this clone: The junction and the germline gene differ at one end; a read error may be behind it. J is TRBJ2-3 and V is TRBV30, with D uncertain. Germline CDR1 and CDR2: GTSNPN and SVGIG (reference sequence). This CDR3 has 10 residues. This chain's CDR3 is CAWDTDMQYF. CDR3 DNA sequence: TGTGCCTGGGACACAGATATGCAGTATTTT.

The rearrangement joins TRBV5-6 to TRBJ2-1, with 11 bases matching TRBD2. Trimming removed 4 bases from V and 0 bases from J; junction bases left unmatched: 6. Germline V lookup: CDR1 SGHDT, CDR2 YYEEEE. The CDR3 totals 17 residues. The CDR3 protein is CASSMLLAGGSYNEQFF. The CDR3 DNA sequence: TGTGCCAGCAGCATGCTCCTAGCGGGAGGCTCCTACAATGAGCAGTTCTTC.

This clone has a handful of counts. The CDR3, as DNA: TGCGCCAGCAGCCCAGGGGGGATGGCTGAAGCTTTCTTT. The encoded protein is CASSPGGMAEAFF. V and J are TRBV5-1 and TRBJ1-1; the match to TRBD1 covers 7 bases. Per the germline V gene, CDR1 is SGHRS and CDR2 is YFSETQ. The CDR3 contains 13 residues. The junction had 6 bases not matched to a gene; V was cut back by 4 bases and J by 6 bases.

V gene TRBV28 combines with J gene TRBJ2-5; 10 bases are shared with TRBD1. Per germline, CDR1 MDHEN and CDR2 SYDVKM. The CDR3 is 14 amino acids. Trimming cost V 5 bases and J 7 bases; bases outside gene matches: 7. CDR3 residues: CASSPRQGALTQYF. In nucleotides, the CDR3 is TGTGCCAGCAGTCCCAGACAGGGGGCTTTGACCCAGTACTTC.

V usage is TRBV19 and J usage is TRBJ1-6; 7 positions agree with TRBD1. The CDR3 spans 16 residues. Losses at the gene ends were 3 bases for V and 6 bases for J; bases not matched to a gene: 8. Germline assignment: CDR1 LNHDA and CDR2 SQIVND (reference sequence). CDR3 loop: CASSIQAGQTNSPLHF. CDR3 DNA: TGTGCCAGTAGTATCCAGGCGGGACAGACTAATTCACCCCTCCACTTT.

CDR3 DNA: TGTGCCAGCAGTGACAGACAGGGGAGCTATAGCAATCAGCCCCAGCATTTT. Residues: CASSDRQGSYSNQPQHF. The rearrangement uses TRBV6-1 and TRBJ1-5; 8 bases align to TRBD1. Unmatched junction bases numbered 7, after V lost 3 bases and J lost 0 bases. The germline V gene encodes CDR1 MNHNS and CDR2 SASEGT. The length of the CDR3 is 17 residues.

The chain is built from TRBV19 and TRBJ1-1, with D possibly TRBD1 on 5 matching bases. V lost 10 bases to trimming and J lost 1 base, with 16 bases between them. Germline CDR1 and CDR2: LNHDA and SQIVND (reference sequence). This CDR3 is 14 amino acids long. The CDR3 bases are TGTGCCACTAAAATCCCAACAGGGAACACTGAAGCTTTCTTT. Encoded protein: CATKIPTGNTEAFF.

The chain employs TRBV9 and TRBJ2-1, with a possible D match to TRBD2 (5 bases). Germline V gene sequence: CDR1 SGDLS, CDR2 YYNGEE. V gave up 4 bases and J gave up 0 bases, with 11 bases separating them. The CDR3 sequence is 15 residues long. The CDR3 loop reads CASSSTTSSYNEQFF. The CDR3 nucleotides read TGTGCCAGCAGCTCAACTACTAGCTCCTACAATGAGCAGTTCTTC.

V is TRBV9 and J is TRBJ2-2; no definite D call. The germline V gene has CDR1 SGDLS and CDR2 YYNGEE. The CDR3 sequence is 12 residues long. Trimming removed 0 bases from V and 6 bases from J, with 3 bases in between. In DNA, the CDR3 is TGTGCCAGCAGCGTAGCAGCCGGGGAGCTGTTTTTT. As protein: CASSVAAGELFF.

This chain links TRBV5-4 with TRBJ2-7; D perhaps matches TRBD1 (7 bases). Trimming pared 0 bases from V and 3 bases from J, leaving 16 bases between. The CDR3 sequence is 16 residues long. Per the germline V gene, CDR1 is SGHNT and CDR2 is YYREEE (reference sequence). CDR3 nucleotide sequence: TGTGCCAGCAGCTTGGGGGCACCGGGGGACAGCTACGAGCAGTACTTC. Translating gives CASSLGAPGDSYEQYF.

The chain recombines TRBV4-1 with TRBJ2-7; TRBD2 matches at 8 bases. The trim removed 4 bases at V and 2 bases at J, leaving 4 bases unmatched. Germline CDR1 is MGHRA and CDR2 is YSYEKL. This CDR3 has 14 amino acids. DNA for the CDR3: TGCGCCAGCAGCCGAAGCGGGAGACCCTACGAGCAGTACTTC. Protein: CASSRSGRPYEQYF.

The CDR3 DNA sequence: TGTGCCAGCAGTGAAGACAGGGGGAGTGGGGAGCAGTACTTC. It encodes CASSEDRGSGEQYF. This rearrangement joins TRBV6-1 to TRBJ2-7, with 8 positions matching TRBD1. J gave up 7 bases and V 1 base, and 6 bases lay outside the gene matches. The CDR3 spans 14 residues. CDR1 and CDR2 from the germline V gene are MNHNS and SASEGT.

This clone was observed a single time. The chain carries TRBV7-2 and TRBJ2-2; TRBD2 agrees at 11 bases. In germline, CDR1 is SGHTA, CDR2 FQGNSA. The CDR3 covers 16 residues. J lost 5 bases, V lost 7 bases, and 9 bases had no gene match. The CDR3 here is CASTLTSGSGTGELFF. Written as DNA, the CDR3 is TGTGCCAGCACTCTTACTAGCGGGAGTGGGACCGGGGAGCTGTTTTTT.

The chain couples TRBV11-3 to TRBJ2-2; D is possibly TRBD2 (6 bases). The V gene's germline CDR1 is SGHNT and CDR2 YENEEA. The length of the CDR3 is 17 residues. The V end lost 5 bases, the J end lost 4 bases, and 20 bases lay between the germline ends. CDR3 sequence: CASSPYRQAGSTGELFF. The CDR3 DNA reads TGTGCCAGCAGCCCCTACCGTCAGGCGGGGAGCACCGGGGAGCTGTTTTTT.

The CDR3 coding sequence is TGTGCCTGGAGTAGGGGATCCGCTGGAAACACCATATATTTT. Residues: CAWSRGSAGNTIYF. The rearrangement links TRBV30 to TRBJ1-3, with D maybe TRBD1 (5 bases). The CDR3 loop spans 14 amino acids. The V end was cut by 2 bases, the J end by 2 bases, with 10 bases between. CDR1 GTSNPN and CDR2 SVGIG come from the germline V gene (reference sequence). Full variable domain (rest looked up from reference TRBV30 and TRBJ1-3): SQTIHQWPATLVQPVGSPLSLECTVEGTSNPNLYWYRQAAGRGLQLLFYSVGIGQISSEVPQNLSASRPQDRQFILSSKKLLLSDSGFYLCAWSRGSAGNTIYFGEGSWLTVV.

This chain uses TRBV19 with TRBJ2-1, with 7 bases fitting TRBD2. This CDR3 is 16 amino acids long. Germline V gene sequence: CDR1 LNHDA, CDR2 SQIVND (reference sequence). V shed 1 base and J 0 bases; nucleotides not matched to a gene: 3. The CDR3, as DNA: TGTGCCAGTAGTATAGTGGGGGACTACTCCTACAATGAGCAGTTCTTC. Translated: CASSIVGDYSYNEQFF.